Following are 14 T cell receptor beta chains from one sample sequenced in a study of T cells in Graves' hyperthyroidism and ophthalmopathy (dated by TCRdb to the late 2010s). The library was generated by multiplex PCR. This sample was sequenced with an Illumina HiSeq 2000. Amplification of TCR beta CDR3 regions was carried out from RNA transcripts. The first round of RT-PCR for the TCR CDR3 was performed with the HTBI primer set and the Qiagen OneStep RT-PCR kit. The raw public reads went through TCRdb reprocessing: fastp at Q25, MiXCR clone calling, in-frame beta chains kept. Each record represents a unique CDR3 protein, reported with the most common genes and DNA among its rows. The sample table records roughly 750,000 distinct CDR3 sequences; about 16% of these occur just once. The ten largest account for around 7.7% of the sample. The sample was blood. These receptors were taken from a man between 18 and 29 years old with Graves' hyperthyroidism.

The rearrangement uses TRBV6-2 or TRBV6-3 and TRBJ2-5; D remains ambiguous. Germline values: CDR1 MNHEY, CDR2 SVGEGT. This CDR3 has 13 amino acids. Trimming shortened V by 0 bases and J by 2 bases, and 4 bases separated the two germline ends. This chain's CDR3 is CASSYSVQETQYF. CDR3 in DNA: TGTGCCAGCAGTTACTCGGTTCAAGAGACCCAGTACTTC.

The chain carries TRBV7-9 and TRBJ2-3; TRBD2 matches 9 bases. The CDR3 loop spans 14 amino acids. V lost 8 bases and J lost 2; bases outside the gene matches: 5. CDR1 is SEHNR and CDR2 is FQNEAQ in the germline V gene (reference sequence). CDR3 sequence reads: CASRGLAHTDTQYF. The DNA of the CDR3 is TGTGCCAGCCGGGGACTAGCCCACACAGATACGCAGTATTTT.

The V gene is TRBV19, the J gene TRBJ2-2, with D possibly being TRBD1 (5 bases). CDR1 and CDR2 (germline): LNHDA, SQIVND (reference sequence). This CDR3 contains 16 residues. V was trimmed by 2 bases and J by 2 bases, leaving 12 bases between them. This CDR3 is CASSIKGAENTGELFF. In nucleotides, the CDR3 is TGTGCCAGTAGTATAAAAGGGGCGGAAAACACCGGGGAGCTGTTTTTT. Variable domain in full (rest from reference TRBV19 and TRBJ2-2): DGGITQSPKYLFRKEGQNVTLSCEQNLNHDAMYWYRQDPGQGLRLIYYSQIVNDFQKGDIAEGYSVSREKKESFPLTVTSAQKNPTAFYLCASSIKGAENTGELFFGEGSRLTVL.

The V and J genes are TRBV19 and TRBJ2-6; D is possibly TRBD1 (5 bases). In germline, CDR1 is LNHDA, CDR2 SQIVND (reference sequence). V gave up 1 base and J gave up 2 bases, with 9 bases separating them. The CDR3 sequence is 16 residues long. The CDR3 DNA reads TGTGCCAGTAGTATAGGAGCAGGGACTGGGGCCAACGTCCTGACTTTC. Protein product: CASSIGAGTGANVLTF.

This chain links TRBV7-9 with TRBJ2-5; a possible D gene is TRBD2 (7 bases). V was trimmed by 1 base and J by 5 bases, leaving 14 bases between them. The CDR3 totals 15 residues. CDR1 and CDR2 (germline): SEHNR, FQNEAQ (reference sequence). The CDR3 here is CASSLVTGGLETQYF. CDR3 sequence (DNA): TGTGCCAGCAGCTTAGTGACGGGGGGCCTGGAGACCCAGTACTTC.

This clonotype was recorded at least ten times. This sequence joins TRBV6-1 and TRBJ1-1; 8 bases match TRBD1. This CDR3 is built from 13 residues. J was trimmed by 0 bases and V by 11 bases; bases with no gene match: 5. CDR1 is MNHNS and CDR2 is SASEGT in the germline V gene. This CDR3 reads CAGQGQLNTEAFF. The CDR3 DNA sequence: TGTGCCGGACAGGGACAGCTGAACACTGAAGCTTTCTTT.

This clonotype occurred many times. CDR3 nucleotide sequence: TGCAGTGCTAGTTCGGCGGGAAAAGCCCAAGAGACCCAGTACTTC. This encodes CSASSAGKAQETQYF. The chain recombines TRBV20-1 with TRBJ2-5; D is possibly TRBD2 (6 bases). Germline V gene lookup returns CDR1 DFQATT and CDR2 SNEGSKA (reference sequence). CDR3 size: 15 residues. V was trimmed by 3 bases and J by 1 base, leaving 15 bases between them.

Ten or more counts support this clonotype. The chain couples TRBV24-1 to TRBJ2-7, with D perhaps matching TRBD2 (5 bases). Between the trimmed V and J ends, which lost 5 bases and 1 base, there was a span of 8 bases. Germline CDR1 is KGHDR and CDR2 is SFDVKD. CDR3 length: 13 amino acids. DNA for the CDR3: TGTGCCACCAGTGGCGGGCCATCCTACGAGCAGTACTTC. Translation: CATSGGPSYEQYF.

This clonotype was counted between two and nine times. V usage is TRBV20-1 and J usage is TRBJ2-1; D perhaps matches TRBD2 (5 bases). The CDR3 is 14 residues long. CDR1 is DFQATT, CDR2 SNEGSKA, per germline (reference sequence). The V end lost 1 base, the J end lost 5 bases, and 12 bases lay between the germline ends. The CDR3 region has the DNA TGCAGTGCTAGAGCATCCCCAGCGGACAATGAGCAGTTCTTC. Protein product: CSARASPADNEQFF.

The chain is built from TRBV27 and TRBJ2-7; 10 bases fit TRBD1. Trimming took 4 bases from V and 4 from J; bases not matched to a gene: 4. CDR3 length: 14 residues. CDR1 is MNHEY and CDR2 is SMNVEV in the germline V gene (reference sequence). CDR3 residues: CASSYMDRGYEQYF. The CDR3 nucleotides are TGTGCCAGCAGTTATATGGACAGGGGGTACGAGCAGTACTTC.

The sample holds many counts of this clonotype. V gene TRBV28 combines with J gene TRBJ1-4; D unresolved. Germline lookup yields CDR1 MDHEN and CDR2 SYDVKM. This CDR3 has 13 residues. The V end lost 5 bases, the J end lost 7 bases, and 11 bases lay between the germline ends. The CDR3 DNA reads as TGTGCCAGCAGTCTACAGAGGAGTGAAAAACTGTTTTTT. This sequence encodes CASSLQRSEKLFF.

This rearrangement joins TRBV20-1 to TRBJ2-3, with D possibly called TRBD1 or TRBD2 (5 bases each). CDR1 DFQATT and CDR2 SNEGSKA come from the germline V gene (reference sequence). The V end was cut by 1 base, the J end by 2 bases, with 10 bases between. The CDR3 loop spans 14 amino acids. The CDR3 nucleotides are TGCAGTGCTAGAGTTGGGACCAACACAGATACGCAGTATTTT. Residues: CSARVGTNTDTQYF.

This clonotype was seen many times. V is TRBV30 and J is TRBJ2-3; tentatively, D is TRBD2 (5 bases). There are 14 residues in the CDR3. Germline V CDR1 and CDR2: GTSNPN, SVGIG (reference sequence). With 2 bases removed from V and 3 bases from J, the gap between germline ends came to 12 bases. The DNA for the CDR3 is TGTGCCTGGAGTACGACTACCCAGACAGATACGCAGTATTTT. This gives the protein CAWSTTTQTDTQYF.

This clonotype was seen many times. The rearrangement joins TRBV12-3 or TRBV12-4 to TRBJ1-2, with TRBD1 as a possible D gene (5 bases). The CDR3 totals 15 residues. The germline V and J ends were trimmed by 6 bases and 1 base, with 15 bases remaining between them. The CDR3, as DNA: TGTGCCAGCAGAACCGGACACGCCCTTAACTATGGCTACACCTTC. Its protein is CASRTGHALNYGYTF.